The T cell receptor beta chain described here comes from a study of blood T cell repertoires in COVID-19. In the study overall: Sample material is recorded as cDNA or gDNA derived from T cells, B-cell-depleted T cells, or PBMCs.

Original handling: Estimates of nucleated cell counts were drawn from the amplification of reference gene primers. Produced via immunoSEQ multiplex PCR; TCRdb's table is partial and in-frame only. The V and J calls and clone size were taken over from that table, and D and trimming were inferred from the DNA. The table shows around 250,000 clones, with approximately 84% occurring only once. CDR1 and CDR2 (germline): MNHEY, SVGAGI. There are 16 residues in the CDR3. V gave up 2 bases and J gave up 8 bases, with 18 bases separating them. Sequencing input: PBMCs or T cells enriched from blood (not recorded which). The sequence derives from a woman between 50 and 59 years old who had been exposed to COVID-19. The chain couples TRBV6-5 to TRBJ1-4, with TRBD1 as a possible D gene (5 bases). The CDR3 nucleotides read TGTGCCAGCAGTTACCGGCCTTGGGGGGGAACCGAAAAACTGTTTTTT. This encodes CASSYRPWGGTEKLFF.